This passage covers 28 T cell receptor beta chains from one sample sequenced in a study of CD8 T cells in Susac syndrome (dated by TCRdb to between 2018 and 2020). Library creation used the immunoSEQ multiplex PCR assay. RNA was extracted using the RNeasy kit, and about 0.5 to 1 microgram was reverse transcribed with random hexamers. In-frame beta chains were kept once TCRdb had trimmed the public reads at Q25 with fastp and called clones with MiXCR. Each CDR3 protein gets just one entry, which takes the most common genes and DNA from the rows behind it. Counted in this sample were fewer than 300,000 distinct CDR3 sequences; approximately 81% of them appeared once. Over 0.1% of the sample comes from the top ten. The material sequenced was CD8+ T cells from PBMCs. These TCRs come from a human donor with multiple sclerosis.

The chain links TRBV11-2 to TRBJ2-7, with TRBD1 identical over 8 bases. Germline V CDR1 and CDR2: SGHAT, FQNNGV. V dropped 2 bases and J dropped 2; count of bases not matched to a gene: 8. The CDR3 sequence is 16 residues long. This CDR3 is CASSLKGQARAYEQYF. The CDR3 nucleotides are TGTGCCAGCAGCTTAAAGGGACAGGCCAGGGCCTACGAGCAGTACTTC.

V usage is TRBV27 and J usage is TRBJ2-7; D is ambiguous. There are 14 residues in the CDR3. CDR1 is MNHEY, CDR2 SMNVEV, per germline (reference sequence). Trimming removed 0 bases at V and 1 base at J, with 7 bases between. CDR3 coding DNA: TGTGCCAGCAGTTTATCTGTGTGGTCCTACGAGCAGTACTTC. It yields the protein CASSLSVWSYEQYF.

V is TRBV19 and J is TRBJ2-1; 7 bases fit TRBD1. This CDR3 comprises 15 residues. Looked up from germline, CDR1 is LNHDA and CDR2 is SQIVND (reference sequence). Trimming cost V 7 bases and J 12 bases; bases outside gene matches: 18. The CDR3 region is CASTPTGTEGDVQFF. CDR3 nucleotides: TGTGCCAGTACCCCTACCGGGACAGAGGGCGACGTGCAGTTCTTC. The complete variable domain, with remaining parts taken from reference TRBV19 and TRBJ2-1, reads DGGITQSPKYLFRKEGQNVTLSCEQNLNHDAMYWYRQDPGQGLRLIYYSQIVNDFQKGDIAEGYSVSREKKESFPLTVTSAQKNPTAFYLCASTPTGTEGDVQFFGPGTRLTVL.

The chain couples TRBV30 to TRBJ1-6, with no clear D. CDR3 length equals 12 residues. Trimming took off 5 bases at V and 5 bases at J, with 7 bases between the two ends. Germline V gene data show CDR1 as GTSNPN and CDR2 as SVGIG (reference sequence). The CDR3 DNA is TGTGCCTGGTACGAGAATAATTCACCCCTCCACTTT. This sequence encodes CAWYENNSPLHF.

CDR3 residues: CASSPLYRWGQGIYNEQFF. The CDR3 DNA is TGTGCCAGCAGCCCCCTCTATAGGTGGGGACAGGGGATCTACAATGAGCAGTTCTTC. This chain connects TRBV7-2 to TRBJ2-1; 10 nucleotides agree with TRBD1. Trimming removed 5 bases from V and 3 bases from J; junction bases left unmatched: 16. The CDR3 totals 19 residues. Germline values: CDR1 SGHTA, CDR2 FQGNSA.

The chain couples TRBV2 to TRBJ2-1; D call uncertain. Germline V gene sequence: CDR1 SNHLY, CDR2 FYNNEI. Trimming took 4 bases from V and 3 from J, leaving 10 bases between them. This CDR3 has 14 amino acids. In nucleotides, the CDR3 is TGTGCCAGCAGTGGGGAATCTTTCTACAATGAGCAGTTCTTC. Protein product: CASSGESFYNEQFF.

V and J are TRBV7-9 and TRBJ2-7; 7 bases agree with TRBD2. The ends lost 2 bases at V and 7 bases at J; junction bases unmatched: 8. The CDR3 runs 14 residues. The germline V gene encodes CDR1 SEHNR and CDR2 FQNEAQ (reference sequence). The CDR3 coding sequence is TGTGCCAGCAGCTTACGGCGGGAGAGGTTGGAGCAGTACTTC. As protein: CASSLRRERLEQYF.

This sequence joins TRBV10-3 and TRBJ2-3; 7 bases are a match to TRBD2. Per the germline V gene, CDR1 is ENHRY and CDR2 is SYGVKD. J gave up 10 bases and V 3 bases, and 4 bases lay outside the gene matches. This CDR3 spans 12 amino acids. This CDR3 reads CAISDGGTAQYF. DNA for the CDR3: TGTGCCATCAGTGACGGGGGGACTGCGCAGTATTTT.

This rearrangement joins TRBV7-9 to TRBJ2-5, with D possibly matching TRBD2 (6 bases). This CDR3 is built from 17 residues. The germline CDR1 and CDR2 sequences are SEHNR and FQNEAQ (reference sequence). The V gene lost 5 bases and the J gene lost 2 bases, with 21 bases spanning the gap. The chain's CDR3 is CASSPKAQGGRQETQYF. CDR3 DNA: TGTGCCAGCAGCCCCAAGGCCCAGGGAGGCCGACAAGAGACCCAGTACTTC.

The gene calls are TRBV20-1 and TRBJ2-4; TRBD2 matches at 7 bases. This CDR3 has 16 amino acids. Germline V gives CDR1 DFQATT, CDR2 SNEGSKA (reference sequence). Unmatched junction bases numbered 8, after V lost 3 bases and J lost 0 bases. The CDR3 loop reads CSASNLAVLAKNIQYF. The CDR3 bases are TGCAGTGCTAGTAACCTAGCGGTCTTAGCCAAAAACATTCAGTACTTC.

V gene TRBV7-9 combines with J gene TRBJ1-1; D gene uncertain. The CDR3 runs to 12 residues. The germline V gene encodes CDR1 SEHNR and CDR2 FQNEAQ (reference sequence). Trimming took 3 bases from V and 6 from J, leaving 8 bases between them. Here the CDR3 reads CASSFKGPEAFF. The CDR3 coding sequence is TGTGCCAGCAGCTTTAAGGGTCCTGAAGCTTTCTTT.

This chain connects TRBV12-3 or TRBV12-4 to TRBJ1-5, with D perhaps TRBD1 (5 bases). This CDR3 has 16 amino acids. With 4 bases removed from V and 6 bases from J, the gap between germline ends came to 19 bases. The CDR3 here is CASSSPHGGIGQPQHF. In DNA form, the CDR3 reads TGTGCCAGCAGTTCACCACATGGGGGAATAGGTCAGCCCCAGCATTTT.

The chain couples TRBV27 to TRBJ2-7; D is possibly TRBD2 (5 bases). This CDR3 comprises 15 residues. CDR1 and CDR2 (germline): MNHEY, SMNVEV (reference sequence). Trimming removed 7 bases at V and 7 bases at J, with 23 bases between. The CDR3 DNA sequence: TGTGCCAGCACCCATGGAGCGGAGCCTGCGAGAGAGCAGTACTTC. Protein: CASTHGAEPAREQYF.

This clonotype appeared a single time. V and J are TRBV27 and TRBJ1-5, with D maybe TRBD1 (6 bases). Trimming shortened V by 10 bases and J by 0 bases, and 13 bases separated the two germline ends. The CDR3 runs to 14 residues. Germline V CDR1 and CDR2: MNHEY, SMNVEV (reference sequence). The CDR3 DNA is TGTGCCACCGGGGGGCTTCCTAGCAATCAGCCCCAGCATTTT. It yields the protein CATGGLPSNQPQHF.

This sequence joins TRBV27 and TRBJ1-2; D gene ambiguous. The CDR3 is 13 residues long. Germline-derived CDR1 and CDR2 are MNHEY and SMNVEV (reference sequence). Trimming removed 2 bases from V and 6 bases from J, with 10 bases in between. The CDR3 region has the DNA TGTGCCAGCAGTTTAAAGGTCGGAGATGGCTACACCTTC. Its protein product is CASSLKVGDGYTF.

CDR3 loop: CATSRSNEQFF. CDR3 in DNA: TGTGCCACCAGTCGATCCAATGAGCAGTTCTTC. This chain joins TRBV24-1 and TRBJ2-1; D not resolved. The V gene's germline CDR1 is KGHDR and CDR2 SFDVKD. The CDR3 is 11 amino acids. Trimming removed 6 bases from V and 6 bases from J, with 5 bases in between.

The chain joins TRBV13 to TRBJ1-3; D unclear. The CDR3 consists of 12 residues. The V gene lost 2 bases and the J gene lost 4 bases, with 3 bases spanning the gap. Germline loops: CDR1 PRHDT, CDR2 FYEKMQ (reference sequence). CDR3 nucleotides: TGTGCCAGCAGCTTAACGGGAAACACCATATATTTT. Translation: CASSLTGNTIYF.

The chain recombines TRBV6-1 with TRBJ2-7; TRBD1 agrees at 7 bases. Per the germline V gene, CDR1 is MNHNS and CDR2 is SASEGT. This CDR3 has 16 amino acids. V was pared by 5 bases and J by 2 bases, with 12 bases of the junction left unmatched. CDR3 amino acids: CASSPGYRGKTYEQYF. CDR3 DNA: TGTGCCAGCAGTCCGGGATACAGGGGTAAAACCTACGAGCAGTACTTC.

The CDR3 DNA follows: TGTGCCAGCAGCTTAGGCCGGGGGGGAGGGCTTGAGCAGTTCTTC. Translating gives CASSLGRGGGLEQFF. The rearrangement joins TRBV13 to TRBJ2-1; TRBD2 matches at 8 bases. The CDR3 totals 15 residues. The junction had 7 bases not matched to a gene; V was cut back by 0 bases and J by 9 bases. Germline-derived CDR1 and CDR2 are PRHDT and FYEKMQ (reference sequence). The full variable domain, in which reference TRBV13 and TRBJ2-1 provide the parts outside the CDR3, is AAGVIQSPRHLIKEKRETATLKCYPIPRHDTVYWYQQGPGQDPQFLISFYEKMQSDKGSIPDRFSAQQFSDYHSELNMSSLELGDSALYFCASSLGRGGGLEQFFGPGTRLTVL.

This chain connects TRBV20-1 to TRBJ2-1; TRBD2 agrees at 10 bases. CDR1 and CDR2 (germline): DFQATT, SNEGSKA (reference sequence). V was pared by 7 bases and J by 0 bases, with 9 bases of the junction left unmatched. The CDR3 consists of 16 residues. As DNA, the CDR3 is TGCAGTGGCAGGGCTAGCGGGAGTAGCTCCTACAATGAGCAGTTCTTC. Protein product: CSGRASGSSSYNEQFF.

The rearrangement joins TRBV2 to TRBJ1-1, with a possible D match to TRBD1 (6 bases). Germline assignment: CDR1 SNHLY and CDR2 FYNNEI. Trimming removed 4 bases from V and 3 bases from J, with 18 bases in between. This CDR3 is 16 amino acids long. CDR3 DNA: TGTGCCAGCAGTGCGGGCGGGGGCTGGGGGGACACTGAAGCTTTCTTT. Protein: CASSAGGGWGDTEAFF.

This clonotype occurred a few times. The chain couples TRBV7-9 to TRBJ1-1, with D hard to call. V was trimmed by 3 bases and J by 4 bases, leaving 6 bases between them. The CDR3 has 12 amino acids. The germline V gene has CDR1 SEHNR and CDR2 FQNEAQ (reference sequence). CDR3 DNA: TGTGCCAGCAGCTTGAGCGCCACTGAAGCTTTCTTT. Protein: CASSLSATEAFF.

This clonotype has more than one count but fewer than ten. V usage is TRBV5-4 and J usage is TRBJ1-1, with no clear D. Germline values: CDR1 SGHNT, CDR2 YYREEE (reference sequence). The germline V and J ends were trimmed by 2 bases and 4 bases, with 3 bases remaining between them. The CDR3 spans 11 residues. CDR3 nucleotides: TGTGCCAGCAGCTTTACCACTGAAGCTTTCTTT. Translated: CASSFTTEAFF.

The rearrangement links TRBV27 to TRBJ2-3; D is unclear. Trimming pared 0 bases from V and 2 bases from J, leaving 6 bases between. CDR3 size: 14 residues. Per germline, CDR1 MNHEY and CDR2 SMNVEV (reference sequence). The CDR3 loop reads CASSLSGNTDTQYF. The DNA for the CDR3 is TGTGCCAGCAGTTTATCGGGGAACACAGATACGCAGTATTTT.

The rearrangement uses TRBV2 and TRBJ2-7; possibly TRBD1 for D (6 bases). The CDR3 length is 12 residues. The V gene lost 8 bases and the J gene lost 2 bases, with 10 bases spanning the gap. CDR1 and CDR2 from the germline V gene are SNHLY and FYNNEI. As DNA, the CDR3 is TGTGCCAGCCAGGGGACACCCTACGAGCAGTACTTC. Translated: CASQGTPYEQYF.

V usage is TRBV6-5 and J usage is TRBJ1-3, with D tentatively TRBD1 (6 bases). The germline V gene has CDR1 MNHEY and CDR2 SVGAGI. Trimming left V 0 bases short and J 4 bases short, with 10 bases between. This CDR3 has 15 amino acids. The CDR3 sequence is CASSYSPGEGNTIYF. The CDR3 bases are TGTGCCAGCAGTTACTCTCCAGGGGAAGGAAACACCATATATTTT.

The V gene is TRBV12-3 or TRBV12-4, the J gene TRBJ2-1; TRBD2 matches at 16 bases. V lost 3 bases to trimming and J lost 1 base; unmatched junction nucleotides: 3. The CDR3 covers 18 residues. The CDR3 region is CASSLGLAGGESYNEQFF. The DNA of the CDR3 is TGTGCCAGCAGTTTGGGACTAGCGGGAGGGGAGTCCTACAATGAGCAGTTCTTC.

The gene calls are TRBV27 and TRBJ2-1; 9 positions agree with TRBD1. The CDR3 has 16 residues. The V segment lost 7 bases and the J segment 9 bases; nucleotides outside the gene matches: 16. Germline-derived CDR1 and CDR2 are MNHEY and SMNVEV (reference sequence). CDR3 sequence: CASIQKTGTGYPEQFF. CDR3 nucleotide sequence: TGTGCCAGCATTCAAAAAACCGGGACAGGGTATCCTGAGCAGTTCTTC.